Listed here are 27 T cell receptor beta chains from one sample, sequenced in a study of T cell changes during pregnancy in multiple sclerosis. Repertoires were generated with immunoSEQ multiplex PCR, while TCRdb's copy carries only in-frame clones and drops some. The table shows over 35,000 clones, with about nine tenths occurring only once. The source material was CD4+ T cells from peripheral blood mononuclear cells, sampled in the third trimester of pregnancy. Receptor source: a female donor with multiple sclerosis, enrolled in a pregnancy study.

CDR3 loop: CASSFSGKGSYNEQFF. The CDR3 region has the DNA TGTGCCAGTAGTTTTAGCGGGAAGGGGTCCTACAATGAGCAGTTCTTC. The rearrangement uses TRBV19 and TRBJ2-1; 8 nucleotides agree with TRBD2. The trim removed 5 bases at V and 1 base at J, leaving 7 bases unmatched. The length of the CDR3 is 16 residues. Germline CDR1 LNHDA, CDR2 SQIVND (reference sequence).

The CDR3 coding sequence is TGTGCCAGCAGCTGGGCAGGGGTAGACACCATATATTTT. This gives the protein CASSWAGVDTIYF. The chain has TRBV7-2 and TRBJ1-3, with a possible D match to TRBD1 (6 bases). This CDR3 comprises 13 residues. Trimming left V 4 bases short and J 8 bases short, with 12 bases between. The germline gives CDR1 SGHTA, CDR2 FQGNSA.

The chain uses TRBV25-1 and TRBJ1-3; perhaps TRBD1 as D (6 bases). Per germline, CDR1 MGHDK and CDR2 SYGVNS. This CDR3 has 15 residues. Between the trimmed V and J ends, which lost 1 base and 7 bases, there was a span of 14 bases. CDR3 sequence: CASSELTGLGNTIYF. DNA of the CDR3: TGTGCCAGCAGTGAATTAACAGGGCTCGGGAACACCATATATTTT. The complete variable domain, with remaining parts taken from reference TRBV25-1 and TRBJ1-3, reads EADIYQTPRYLVIGTGKKITLECSQTMGHDKMYWYQQDPGMELHLIHYSYGVNSTEKGDLSSESTVSRIRTEHFPLTLESARPSHTSQYLCASSELTGLGNTIYFGEGSWLTVV.

A few counts support this clone. CDR3 DNA: TGTGCCAGCAGTTTCAGATCGGAGGTCGGTGGCTACACCTTC. This sequence encodes CASSFRSEVGGYTF. The chain recombines TRBV28 with TRBJ1-2; D is uncertain. Germline V gives CDR1 MDHEN, CDR2 SYDVKM. The length of the CDR3 is 14 residues. V dropped 3 bases and J dropped 7 bases, with 15 bases sitting between them.

This chain connects TRBV5-6 to TRBJ2-2, with 8 nucleotides matching TRBD1. The V and J ends lost 2 bases and 7 bases, in that order; junction bases with no gene match: 7. CDR3 length equals 15 residues. The germline V gene encodes CDR1 SGHDT and CDR2 YYEEEE. The CDR3 DNA follows: TGTGCCAGCAGCTTTCGCACAGGGGGGAGCGGGGAGCTGTTTTTT. Translation: CASSFRTGGSGELFF. Full variable domain (remainder filled in from reference TRBV5-6 and TRBJ2-2): DAGVTQSPTHLIKTRGQQVTLRCSPKSGHDTVSWYQQALGQGPQFIFQYYEEEERQRGNFPDRFSGHQFPNYSSELNVNALLLGDSALYLCASSFRTGGSGELFFGEGSRLTVL.

This clone appeared a few times. The chain employs TRBV12-5 and TRBJ2-1, with 11 bases fitting TRBD2. The germline V gene has CDR1 LGHNT and CDR2 FRNRAP. With 5 bases clipped from V and 5 bases from J, the junction kept 5 bases outside the gene matches. The CDR3 has 15 residues. CDR3 sequence reads: CASGLRLAGNNEQFF. In DNA form, the CDR3 reads TGTGCTAGTGGTCTCCGACTAGCGGGAAACAATGAGCAGTTCTTC.

The chain uses TRBV28 and TRBJ1-5; no clear D. V lost 8 bases and J 0 bases, leaving 8 bases between the germline ends. CDR1 is MDHEN and CDR2 is SYDVKM in the germline V gene. The CDR3 is made up of 13 amino acids. Written as DNA, the CDR3 is TGTGCCAGCTCGGACTATAGCAATCAGCCCCAGCATTTT. It is translated as CASSDYSNQPQHF.

The genes are TRBV6-1 and TRBJ1-1; 7 bases line up with TRBD1. This CDR3 comprises 13 residues. The germline V gene has CDR1 MNHNS and CDR2 SASEGT. V was clipped by 7 bases and J by 5 bases; unmatched bases: 7. The CDR3 here is CASKPTGRTEAFF. The CDR3 DNA follows: TGTGCCAGCAAACCGACAGGGAGGACTGAAGCTTTCTTT.

To note about this clone: The sample carries other DNA sequences with the same CDR3. The chain carries TRBV6-5 and TRBJ2-3, with 8 bases matching TRBD2. CDR3 size: 15 residues. Looked up from germline, CDR1 is MNHEY and CDR2 is SVGAGI. V trimming: 0 bases; J trimming: 6 bases; junction bases outside the gene matches: 5. The CDR3, as DNA: TGTGCCAGCAGTTACTCCGGGACTAGTAGCGATACGCAGTATTTT. This gives the protein CASSYSGTSSDTQYF.

The genes are TRBV5-4 and TRBJ2-3; a possible D gene is TRBD2 (5 bases). Trimming removed 0 bases at V and 6 bases at J, with 8 bases between. The germline V gene has CDR1 SGHNT and CDR2 YYREEE (reference sequence). This CDR3 comprises 13 residues. The CDR3, as DNA: TGTGCCAGCAGCTTGGGACCGGGGGATACGCAGTATTTT. Translated: CASSLGPGDTQYF.

The genes are TRBV7-6 and TRBJ1-5; the match to TRBD1 covers 7 bases. The CDR3 is 16 residues long. From germline, CDR1 is SGHVS and CDR2 FNYEAQ. V gave up 1 base and J gave up 2 bases; unmatched junction bases: 5. CDR3 sequence reads: CASSLGATGGNQPQHF. The DNA for the CDR3 is TGTGCCAGCAGCTTAGGGGCAACAGGGGGCAATCAGCCCCAGCATTTT. Full variable domain (missing parts from reference TRBV7-6 and TRBJ1-5): GAGVSQSPRYKVTKRGQDVALRCDPISGHVSLYWYRQALGQGPEFLTYFNYEAQQDKSGLPNDRFSAERPEGSISTLTIQRTEQRDSAMYRCASSLGATGGNQPQHFGDGTRLSIL.

The chain employs TRBV7-2 and TRBJ1-2, with D uncertain. The germline CDR1 and CDR2 sequences are SGHTA and FQGNSA. V was shortened by 1 base and J by 4 bases, with 10 bases between the two germline ends. This CDR3 contains 14 residues. CDR3 sequence: CASSLVTESYGYTF. The CDR3 nucleotides read TGTGCCAGCAGCTTAGTCACCGAGAGCTATGGCTACACCTTC. Based on the CDR3 plus reference TRBV7-2 and TRBJ1-2, the full variable domain is GAGVSQSPSNKVTEKGKDVELRCDPISGHTALYWYRQSLGQGLEFLIYFQGNSAPDKSGLPSDRFSAERTGGSVSTLTIQRTQQEDSAVYLCASSLVTESYGYTFGSGTRLTVV.

This sequence joins TRBV5-5 and TRBJ2-7, with D unresolved. V was cut by 6 bases and J by 3 bases, with 13 bases left in between. Per germline, CDR1 SGHKS and CDR2 YYEKEE (reference sequence). The CDR3 consists of 13 residues. The DNA of the CDR3 is TGTGCCAGCATAGCCGATTCTATCTACGAGCAGTACTTC. Encoded protein: CASIADSIYEQYF.

This rearrangement joins TRBV6-6 to TRBJ2-3; 10 positions match TRBD2. Germline V gives CDR1 MNHNY, CDR2 SVGAGI (reference sequence). Losses at the gene ends were 5 bases for V and 5 bases for J; bases not matched to a gene: 7. The CDR3 extends over 15 amino acids. CDR3 sequence: CASSPSSGSQDTQYF. The CDR3 region has the DNA TGTGCCAGCAGTCCGTCTAGCGGGAGCCAAGATACGCAGTATTTT.

This chain uses TRBV6-1 with TRBJ2-4; D is ambiguous. With 2 bases removed from V and 6 bases from J, the gap between germline ends came to 14 bases. Germline-derived CDR1 and CDR2 are MNHNS and SASEGT. The CDR3 is made up of 15 amino acids. The CDR3 nucleotides are TGTGCCAGCAGTGAAACGACGACAAAATCAAACATTCAGTACTTC. Its protein is CASSETTTKSNIQYF.

The gene calls are TRBV29-1 and TRBJ2-1; 9 positions match TRBD1. Germline CDR1 is SQVTM and CDR2 is ANQGSEA. This CDR3 comprises 15 residues. V lost 8 bases to trimming and J lost 0 bases; unmatched junction nucleotides: 8. The CDR3 DNA is TGCAGCCTCTCTGGGACAGGGAGCTCCTACAATGAGCAGTTCTTC. Amino acid sequence: CSLSGTGSSYNEQFF.

The J gene is TRBJ1-2, the V gene TRBV2; no firm D call. Per germline, CDR1 SNHLY and CDR2 FYNNEI. V gave up 5 bases and J gave up 1 base, with 8 bases separating them. This CDR3 spans 13 amino acids. CDR3 amino acids: CASSPGVNYGYTF. The CDR3 DNA is TGTGCCAGCAGTCCCGGGGTTAACTATGGCTACACCTTC.

This chain connects TRBV7-2 to TRBJ2-7, with D possibly TRBD2 on 5 matching bases. V was pared by 4 bases and J by 1 base, with 14 bases between. This CDR3 spans 15 amino acids. CDR1 SGHTA and CDR2 FQGNSA come from the germline V gene. The chain's CDR3 is CASSSLLARSYEQYF. The CDR3 DNA follows: TGTGCCAGCAGCTCCCTATTAGCGCGTTCCTACGAGCAGTACTTC.

This chain links TRBV6-5 with TRBJ1-1, with D possibly TRBD1 on 6 matching bases. Trimming pared 7 bases from V and 5 bases from J, leaving 8 bases between. The CDR3 contains 11 residues. The V gene's germline CDR1 is MNHEY and CDR2 SVGAGI. Written as DNA, the CDR3 is TGTGCCAGCAACCAGGGGACTGAAGCTTTCTTT. Its translation: CASNQGTEAFF.

The chain is built from TRBV30 and TRBJ2-7, with 13 bases fitting TRBD2. The trim removed 5 bases at V and 5 bases at J, leaving 12 bases unmatched. From germline, CDR1 is GTSNPN and CDR2 SVGIG (reference sequence). CDR3 length: 16 residues. CDR3: CAWAYRTSGSVHEQYF. The DNA for the CDR3 is TGTGCCTGGGCGTATCGGACTAGCGGGAGTGTACACGAGCAGTACTTC.

The V gene is TRBV6-5, the J gene TRBJ1-5; no clear D gene. Deletions cut 4 bases from V and 2 bases from J, with 9 bases between. Germline V lookup: CDR1 MNHEY, CDR2 SVGAGI. CDR3 length: 14 amino acids. CDR3 region: CASSSGSGNQPQHF. CDR3 nucleotides: TGTGCCAGCAGTTCCGGGTCCGGCAATCAGCCCCAGCATTTT.

The chain employs TRBV29-1 and TRBJ1-2; 10 bases are shared with TRBD1. Trimming cost V 6 bases and J 2 bases; bases outside gene matches: 3. This CDR3 is 13 amino acids long. Germline lookup yields CDR1 SQVTM and CDR2 ANQGSEA. The CDR3 DNA follows: TGCAGCGTCCTGACAGGGGGCAACTATGGCTACACCTTC. Translated: CSVLTGGNYGYTF.

This chain uses TRBV30 with TRBJ1-5; D possibly corresponds to TRBD1 (5 bases). Trimming pared 2 bases from V and 6 bases from J, leaving 11 bases between. Looked up from germline, CDR1 is GTSNPN and CDR2 is SVGIG (reference sequence). CDR3 length: 13 amino acids. CDR3 coding DNA: TGTGCCTGGAGTCCGGGGGTGATTCAGCCCCAGCATTTT. As protein: CAWSPGVIQPQHF.

The CDR3 spells CASSPGAAGNTIYF. DNA of the CDR3: TGTGCCAGTAGTCCGGGAGCCGCTGGAAACACCATATATTTT. The chain recombines TRBV19 with TRBJ1-3; D gene ambiguous. This CDR3 spans 14 amino acids. V was shortened by 5 bases and J by 2 bases, with 10 bases between the two germline ends. CDR1 and CDR2 (germline): LNHDA, SQIVND (reference sequence).

The rearrangement joins TRBV5-4 to TRBJ2-3; TRBD2 matches 9 bases. The germline V gene has CDR1 SGHNT and CDR2 YYREEE (reference sequence). J gave up 5 bases and V 1 base, and 5 bases lay outside the gene matches. The length of the CDR3 is 15 residues. This chain's CDR3 is CASSLTSGWIDTQYF. The CDR3 nucleotides read TGTGCCAGCAGCTTGACTAGCGGGTGGATAGATACGCAGTATTTT. Full variable domain (rest looked up from reference TRBV5-4 and TRBJ2-3): ETGVTQSPTHLIKTRGQQVTLRCSSQSGHNTVSWYQQALGQGPQFIFQYYREEENGRGNFPPRFSGLQFPNYSSELNVNALELDDSALYLCASSLTSGWIDTQYFGPGTRLTVL.

The chain uses TRBV28 and TRBJ2-7, with 15 nucleotides matching TRBD2. CDR3 length: 17 amino acids. Per the germline V gene, CDR1 is MDHEN and CDR2 is SYDVKM. Germline trimming cut 5 bases from V and 4 bases from J; bases unmatched to any gene: 9. The CDR3 region is CASSPWGLAGGGYEQYF. The CDR3 DNA follows: TGTGCCAGCAGTCCCTGGGGACTAGCGGGAGGAGGGTACGAGCAGTACTTC.

This chain uses TRBV19 with TRBJ1-5, with a weak D call TRBD1 (6 bases). V lost 1 base and J 3 bases, leaving 13 bases between the germline ends. The CDR3 is 16 amino acids. Germline CDR1 and CDR2: LNHDA and SQIVND (reference sequence). The CDR3 region is CASSIAATGLNQPQHF. CDR3 bases: TGTGCCAGTAGTATAGCAGCGACAGGTCTCAATCAGCCCCAGCATTTT.